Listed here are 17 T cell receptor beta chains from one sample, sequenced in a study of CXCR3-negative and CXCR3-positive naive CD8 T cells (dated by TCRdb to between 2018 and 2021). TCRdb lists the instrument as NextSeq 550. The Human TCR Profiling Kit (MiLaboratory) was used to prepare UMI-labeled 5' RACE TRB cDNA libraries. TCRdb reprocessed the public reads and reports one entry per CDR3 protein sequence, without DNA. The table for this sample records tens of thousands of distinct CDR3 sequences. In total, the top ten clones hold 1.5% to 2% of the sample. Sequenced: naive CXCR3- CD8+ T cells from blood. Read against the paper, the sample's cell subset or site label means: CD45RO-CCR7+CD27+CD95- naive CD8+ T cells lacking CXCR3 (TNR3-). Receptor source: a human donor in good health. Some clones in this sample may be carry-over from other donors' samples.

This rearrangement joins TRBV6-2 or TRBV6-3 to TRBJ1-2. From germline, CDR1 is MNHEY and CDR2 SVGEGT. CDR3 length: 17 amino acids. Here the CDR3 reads CASSYADSGPSLYGYTF.

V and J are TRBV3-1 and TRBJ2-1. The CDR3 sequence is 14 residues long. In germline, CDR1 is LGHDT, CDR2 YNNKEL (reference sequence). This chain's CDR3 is CASSQEAVRDEQFF.

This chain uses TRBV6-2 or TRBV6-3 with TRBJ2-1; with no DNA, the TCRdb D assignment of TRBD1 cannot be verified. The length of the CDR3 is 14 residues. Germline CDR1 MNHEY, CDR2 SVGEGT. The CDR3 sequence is CASSYQPGANEQFF.

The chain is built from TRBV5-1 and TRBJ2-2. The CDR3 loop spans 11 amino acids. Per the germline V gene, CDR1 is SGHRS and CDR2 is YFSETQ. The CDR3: CASSQGGELFF.

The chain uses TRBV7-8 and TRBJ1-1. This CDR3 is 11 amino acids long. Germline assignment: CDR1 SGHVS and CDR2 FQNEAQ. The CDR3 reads CASSLDEEAFF.

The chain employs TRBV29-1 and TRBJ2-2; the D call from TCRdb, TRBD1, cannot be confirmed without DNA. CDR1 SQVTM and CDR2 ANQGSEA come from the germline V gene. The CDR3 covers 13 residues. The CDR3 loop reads CSVGTDDTGELFF.

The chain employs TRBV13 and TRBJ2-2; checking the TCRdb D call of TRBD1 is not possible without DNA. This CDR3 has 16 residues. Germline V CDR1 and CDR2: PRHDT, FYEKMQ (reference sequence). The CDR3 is CASSFTGTGDLGELFF.

Here the CDR3 reads CASSLILDEQFF. The gene calls are TRBV5-4 and TRBJ2-1. This CDR3 region has 12 residues. Germline V lookup: CDR1 SGHNT, CDR2 YYREEE (reference sequence).

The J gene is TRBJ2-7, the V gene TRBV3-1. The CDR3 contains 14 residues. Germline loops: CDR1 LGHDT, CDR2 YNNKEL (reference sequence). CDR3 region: CASSQAVGSYEQYF.

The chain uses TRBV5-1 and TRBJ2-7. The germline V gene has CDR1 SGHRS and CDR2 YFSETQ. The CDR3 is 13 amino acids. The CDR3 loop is CASSFRYPYEQYF.

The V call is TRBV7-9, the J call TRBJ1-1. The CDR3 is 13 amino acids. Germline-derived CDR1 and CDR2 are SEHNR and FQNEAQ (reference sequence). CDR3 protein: CASSFGANTEAFF.

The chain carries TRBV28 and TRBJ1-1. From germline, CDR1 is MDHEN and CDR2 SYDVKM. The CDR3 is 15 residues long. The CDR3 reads CASSFHWKENTEAFF.

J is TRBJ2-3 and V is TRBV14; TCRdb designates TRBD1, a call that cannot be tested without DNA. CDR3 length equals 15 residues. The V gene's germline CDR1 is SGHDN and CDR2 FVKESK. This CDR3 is CASSDFPAGTDTQYF.

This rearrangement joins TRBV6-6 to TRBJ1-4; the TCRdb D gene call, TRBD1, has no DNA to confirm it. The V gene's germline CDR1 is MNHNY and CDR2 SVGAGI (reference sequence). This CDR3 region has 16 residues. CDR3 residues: CASSYIPGHGPFGSFF.

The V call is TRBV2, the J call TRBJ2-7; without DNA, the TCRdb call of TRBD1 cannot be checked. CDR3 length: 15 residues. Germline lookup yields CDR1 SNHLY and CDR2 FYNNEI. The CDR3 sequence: CASSERTGAFYEQYF.

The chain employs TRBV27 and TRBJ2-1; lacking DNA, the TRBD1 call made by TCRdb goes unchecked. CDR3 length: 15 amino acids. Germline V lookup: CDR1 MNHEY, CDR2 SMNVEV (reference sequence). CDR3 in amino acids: CASSLTGIGYNEQFF.

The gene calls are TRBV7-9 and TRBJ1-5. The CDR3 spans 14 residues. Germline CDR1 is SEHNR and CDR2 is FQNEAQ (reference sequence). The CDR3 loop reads CASLHPLSNQPQHF.